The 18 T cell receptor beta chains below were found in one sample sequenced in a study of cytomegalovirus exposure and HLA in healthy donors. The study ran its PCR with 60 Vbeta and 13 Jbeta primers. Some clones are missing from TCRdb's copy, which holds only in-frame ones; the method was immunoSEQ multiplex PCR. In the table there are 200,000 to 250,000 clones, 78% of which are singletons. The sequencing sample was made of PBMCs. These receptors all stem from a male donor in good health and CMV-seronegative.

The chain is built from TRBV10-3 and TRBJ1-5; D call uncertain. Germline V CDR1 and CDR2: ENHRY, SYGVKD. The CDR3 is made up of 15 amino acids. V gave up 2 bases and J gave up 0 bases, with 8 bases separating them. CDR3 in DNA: TGTGCCATCAGTGAGAATGGCATTAGCAATCAGCCCCAGCATTTT. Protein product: CAISENGISNQPQHF.

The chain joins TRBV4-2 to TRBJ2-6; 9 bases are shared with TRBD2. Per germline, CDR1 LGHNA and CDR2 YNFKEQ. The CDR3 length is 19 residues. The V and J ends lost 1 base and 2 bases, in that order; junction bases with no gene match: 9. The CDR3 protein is CASSQALRAGGAGANVLTF. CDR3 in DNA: TGTGCCAGCAGCCAAGCCCTCCGGGCGGGAGGGGCTGGGGCCAACGTCCTGACTTTC.

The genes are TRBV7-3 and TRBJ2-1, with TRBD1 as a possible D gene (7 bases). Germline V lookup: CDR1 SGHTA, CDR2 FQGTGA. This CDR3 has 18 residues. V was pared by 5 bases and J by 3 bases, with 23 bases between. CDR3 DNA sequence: TGTGCCAGCAGCCCAACCACGTTGGAGGGGGCATACTACAATGAGCAGTTCTTC. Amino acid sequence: CASSPTTLEGAYYNEQFF.

CDR3 region: CASSIMGTGNTGELFF. CDR3 bases: TGTGCCAGTAGTATTATGGGGACAGGGAACACCGGGGAGCTGTTTTTT. This rearrangement joins TRBV19 to TRBJ2-2; the match to TRBD1 covers 8 bases. Trimming removed 3 bases from V and 1 base from J; junction bases left unmatched: 4. CDR3 length: 16 amino acids. Germline CDR1 LNHDA, CDR2 SQIVND (reference sequence).

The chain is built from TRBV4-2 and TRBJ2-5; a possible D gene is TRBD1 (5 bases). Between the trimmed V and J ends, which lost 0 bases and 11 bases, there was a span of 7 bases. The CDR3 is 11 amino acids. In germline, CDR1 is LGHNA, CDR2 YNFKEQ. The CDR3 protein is CASSQETEQYF. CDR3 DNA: TGTGCCAGCAGCCAAGAGACAGAGCAGTACTTC.

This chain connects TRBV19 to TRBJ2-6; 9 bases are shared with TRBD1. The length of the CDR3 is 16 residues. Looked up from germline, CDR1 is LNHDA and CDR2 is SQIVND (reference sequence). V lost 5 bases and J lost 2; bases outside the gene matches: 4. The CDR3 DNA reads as TGTGCCAGTAGTCTTAGGACAGGGGCTGGGGCCAACGTCCTGACTTTC. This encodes CASSLRTGAGANVLTF.

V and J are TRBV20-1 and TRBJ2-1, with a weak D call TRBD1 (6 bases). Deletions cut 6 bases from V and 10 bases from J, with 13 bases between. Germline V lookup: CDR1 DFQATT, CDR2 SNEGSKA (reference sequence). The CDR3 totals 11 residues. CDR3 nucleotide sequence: TGCAGTGCAATAGGGACAAGCGAGCAGTTCTTC. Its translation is CSAIGTSEQFF.

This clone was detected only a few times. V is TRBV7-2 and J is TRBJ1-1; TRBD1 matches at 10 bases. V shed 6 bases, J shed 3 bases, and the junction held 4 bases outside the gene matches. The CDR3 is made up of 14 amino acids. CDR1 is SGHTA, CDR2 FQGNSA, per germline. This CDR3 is CASRRDRGYTEAFF. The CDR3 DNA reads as TGTGCCAGCAGGCGGGACAGGGGATACACTGAAGCTTTCTTT.

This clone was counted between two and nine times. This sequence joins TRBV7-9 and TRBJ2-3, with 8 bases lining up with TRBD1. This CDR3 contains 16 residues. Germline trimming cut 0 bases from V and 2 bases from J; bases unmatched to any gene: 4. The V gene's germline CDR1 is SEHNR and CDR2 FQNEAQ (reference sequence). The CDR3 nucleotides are TGTGCCAGCAGCTTAGCGGGACAGGAGCCCACAGATACGCAGTATTTT. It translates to CASSLAGQEPTDTQYF.

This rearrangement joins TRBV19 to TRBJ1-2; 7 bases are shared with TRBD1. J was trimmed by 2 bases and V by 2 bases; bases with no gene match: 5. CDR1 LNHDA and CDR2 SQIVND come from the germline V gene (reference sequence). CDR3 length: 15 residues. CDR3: CASSISRGQNYGYTF. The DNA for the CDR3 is TGTGCCAGTAGTATAAGTAGGGGACAGAACTATGGCTACACCTTC.

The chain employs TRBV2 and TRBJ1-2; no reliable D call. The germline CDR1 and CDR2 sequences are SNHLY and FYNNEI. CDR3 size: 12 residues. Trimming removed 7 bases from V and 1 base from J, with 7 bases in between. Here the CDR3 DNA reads TGTGCCAGCATGGGCTTTAACTATGGCTACACCTTC. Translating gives CASMGFNYGYTF.

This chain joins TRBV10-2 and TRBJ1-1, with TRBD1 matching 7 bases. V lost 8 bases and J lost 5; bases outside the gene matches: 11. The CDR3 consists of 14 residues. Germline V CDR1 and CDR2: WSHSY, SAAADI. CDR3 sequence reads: CASENSQTGTEAFF. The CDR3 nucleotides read TGCGCCAGCGAAAATTCCCAGACAGGGACTGAAGCTTTCTTT.

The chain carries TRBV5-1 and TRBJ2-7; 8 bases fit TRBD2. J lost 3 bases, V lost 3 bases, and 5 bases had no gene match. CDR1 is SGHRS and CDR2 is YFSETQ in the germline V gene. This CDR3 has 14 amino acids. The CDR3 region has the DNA TGCGCCAGCAGCTCTACTAGCGGAGGCTACGAGCAGTACTTC. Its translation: CASSSTSGGYEQYF.

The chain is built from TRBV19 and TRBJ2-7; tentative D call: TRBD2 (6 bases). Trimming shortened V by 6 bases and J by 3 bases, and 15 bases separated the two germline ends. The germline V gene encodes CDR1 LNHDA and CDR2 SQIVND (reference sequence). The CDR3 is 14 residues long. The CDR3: CASSRTNDNYEQYF. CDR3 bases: TGTGCCAGTAGCCGGACTAACGACAACTACGAGCAGTACTTC.

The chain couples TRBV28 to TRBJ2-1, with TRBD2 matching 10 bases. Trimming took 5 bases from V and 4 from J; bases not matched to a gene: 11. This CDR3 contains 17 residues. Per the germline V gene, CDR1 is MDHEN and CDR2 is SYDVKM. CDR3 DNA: TGTGCCAGCAGTCCCGCCGTCTGGACTAGCGGTTACAATGAGCAGTTCTTC. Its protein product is CASSPAVWTSGYNEQFF.

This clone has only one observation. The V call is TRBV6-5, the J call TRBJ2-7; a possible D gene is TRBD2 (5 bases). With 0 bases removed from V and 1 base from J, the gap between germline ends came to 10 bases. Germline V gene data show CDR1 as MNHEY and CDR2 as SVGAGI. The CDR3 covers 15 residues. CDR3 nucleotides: TGTGCCAGCAGTTACTCGACGGGAATTTCCTACGAGCAGTACTTC. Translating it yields CASSYSTGISYEQYF.

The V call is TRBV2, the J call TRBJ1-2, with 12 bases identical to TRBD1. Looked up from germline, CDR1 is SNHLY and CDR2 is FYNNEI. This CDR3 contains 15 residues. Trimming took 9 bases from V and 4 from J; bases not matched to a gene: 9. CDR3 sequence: CARGTGGAVTYGYTF. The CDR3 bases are TGTGCCAGAGGGACAGGGGGCGCGGTAACCTATGGCTACACCTTC.

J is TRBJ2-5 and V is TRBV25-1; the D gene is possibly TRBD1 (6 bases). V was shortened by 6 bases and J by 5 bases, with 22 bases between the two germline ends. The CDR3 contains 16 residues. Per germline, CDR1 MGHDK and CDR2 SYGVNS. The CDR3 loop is CASSRGTGHPVETQYF. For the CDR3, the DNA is TGTGCCAGCAGCCGAGGAACGGGACACCCAGTGGAGACCCAGTACTTC.